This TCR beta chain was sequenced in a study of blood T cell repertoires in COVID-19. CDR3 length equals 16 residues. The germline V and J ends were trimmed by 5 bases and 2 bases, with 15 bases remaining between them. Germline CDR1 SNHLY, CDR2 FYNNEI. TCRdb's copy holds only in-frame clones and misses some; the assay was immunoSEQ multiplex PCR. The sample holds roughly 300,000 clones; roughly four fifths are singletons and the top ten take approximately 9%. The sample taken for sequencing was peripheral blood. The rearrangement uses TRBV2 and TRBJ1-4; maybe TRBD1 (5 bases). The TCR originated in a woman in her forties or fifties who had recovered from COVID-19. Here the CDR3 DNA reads TGTGCCAGCAGTCAGGGCTCCAGCTCCACTAATGAAAAACTGTTTTTT. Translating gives CASSQGSSSTNEKLFF.